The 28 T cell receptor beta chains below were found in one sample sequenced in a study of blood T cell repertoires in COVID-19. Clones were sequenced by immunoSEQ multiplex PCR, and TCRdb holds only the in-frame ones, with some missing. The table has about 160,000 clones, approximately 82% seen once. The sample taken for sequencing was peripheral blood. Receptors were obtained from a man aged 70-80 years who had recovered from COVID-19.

CDR3 amino acids: CATAGTGGNGYTF. CDR3 in DNA: TGCGCAACAGCCGGGACAGGGGGGAATGGCTACACCTTC. The chain has TRBV23-1 and TRBJ1-2, with 11 nucleotides matching TRBD1. TRBV23-1 is marked as an open reading frame, function uncertain. There are 13 residues in the CDR3.

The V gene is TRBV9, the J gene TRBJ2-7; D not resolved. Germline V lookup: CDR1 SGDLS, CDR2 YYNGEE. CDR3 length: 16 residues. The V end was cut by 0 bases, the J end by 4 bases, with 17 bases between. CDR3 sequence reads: CASSVAPTIGTYEQYF. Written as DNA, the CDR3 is TGTGCCAGCAGCGTAGCCCCGACAATCGGAACTTACGAGCAGTACTTC.

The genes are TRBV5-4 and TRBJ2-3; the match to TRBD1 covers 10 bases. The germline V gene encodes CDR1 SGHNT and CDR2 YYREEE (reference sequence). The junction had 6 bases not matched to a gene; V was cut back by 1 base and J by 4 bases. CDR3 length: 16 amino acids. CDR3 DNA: TGTGCCAGCAGCTTGTCGGACAGGGGGTTCCCAGATACGCAGTATTTT. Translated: CASSLSDRGFPDTQYF. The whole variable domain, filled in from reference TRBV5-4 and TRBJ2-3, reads ETGVTQSPTHLIKTRGQQVTLRCSSQSGHNTVSWYQQALGQGPQFIFQYYREEENGRGNFPPRFSGLQFPNYSSELNVNALELDDSALYLCASSLSDRGFPDTQYFGPGTRLTVL.

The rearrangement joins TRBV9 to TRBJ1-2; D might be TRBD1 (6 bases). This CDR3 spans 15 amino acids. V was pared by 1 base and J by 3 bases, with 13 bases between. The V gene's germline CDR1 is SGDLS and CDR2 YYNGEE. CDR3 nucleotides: TGTGCCAGCAGCGTAATGGGGGGGGCCTACTATGGCTACACCTTC. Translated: CASSVMGGAYYGYTF.

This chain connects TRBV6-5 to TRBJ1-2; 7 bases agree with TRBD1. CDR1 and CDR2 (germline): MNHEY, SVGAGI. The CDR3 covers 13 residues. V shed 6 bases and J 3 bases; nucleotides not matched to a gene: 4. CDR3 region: CASSLGQYYGYTF. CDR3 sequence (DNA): TGTGCCAGCAGCCTGGGACAGTACTATGGCTACACCTTC.

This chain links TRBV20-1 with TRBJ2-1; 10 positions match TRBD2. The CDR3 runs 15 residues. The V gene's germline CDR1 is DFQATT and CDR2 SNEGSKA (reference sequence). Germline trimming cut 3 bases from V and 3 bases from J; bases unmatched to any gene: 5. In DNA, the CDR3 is TGCAGTGCTAGTCCCGGGACTAGCGTCTACAATGAGCAGTTCTTC. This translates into CSASPGTSVYNEQFF.

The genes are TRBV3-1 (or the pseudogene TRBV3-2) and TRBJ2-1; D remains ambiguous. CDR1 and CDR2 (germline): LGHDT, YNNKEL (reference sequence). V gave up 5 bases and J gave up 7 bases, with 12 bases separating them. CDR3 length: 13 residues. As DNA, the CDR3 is TGTGCCAGCAGCTATGAGGCGGCAAATGAGCAGTTCTTC. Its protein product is CASSYEAANEQFF.

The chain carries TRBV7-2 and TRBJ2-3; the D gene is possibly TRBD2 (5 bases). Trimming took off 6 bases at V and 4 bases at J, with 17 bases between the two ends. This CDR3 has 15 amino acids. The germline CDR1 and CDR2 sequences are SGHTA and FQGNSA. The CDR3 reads CASSRTSLYADTQYF. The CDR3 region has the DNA TGTGCCAGCAGTAGGACTTCCCTTTACGCAGATACGCAGTATTTT.

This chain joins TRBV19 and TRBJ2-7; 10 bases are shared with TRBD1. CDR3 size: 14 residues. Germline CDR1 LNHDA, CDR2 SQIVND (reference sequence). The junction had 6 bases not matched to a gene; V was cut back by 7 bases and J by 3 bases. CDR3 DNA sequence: TGTGCCAGTAAGGGGACAGGGGTTCACTACGAGCAGTACTTC. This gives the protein CASKGTGVHYEQYF.

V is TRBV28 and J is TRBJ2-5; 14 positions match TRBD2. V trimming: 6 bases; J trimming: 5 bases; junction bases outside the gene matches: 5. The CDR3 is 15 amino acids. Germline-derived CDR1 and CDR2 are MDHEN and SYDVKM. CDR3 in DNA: TGTGCCAGCAGCCCCCGACTAGCGGGAGGGGAGACCCAGTACTTC. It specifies CASSPRLAGGETQYF.

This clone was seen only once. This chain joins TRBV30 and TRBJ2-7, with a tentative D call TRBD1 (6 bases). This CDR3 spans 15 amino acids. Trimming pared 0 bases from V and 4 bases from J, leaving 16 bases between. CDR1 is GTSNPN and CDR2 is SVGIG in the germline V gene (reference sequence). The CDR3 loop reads CAWSVGPGHRYEQYF. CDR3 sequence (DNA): TGTGCCTGGAGTGTGGGACCGGGACATAGATACGAGCAGTACTTC.

The CDR3 here is CASSLSGTAHQPQHF. As DNA, the CDR3 is TGTGCCAGCAGCTTATCCGGGACAGCTCATCAGCCCCAGCATTTT. V gene TRBV7-6 combines with J gene TRBJ1-5; 7 bases line up with TRBD1. Germline-derived CDR1 and CDR2 are SGHVS and FNYEAQ. The V and J ends lost 2 bases and 5 bases, in that order; junction bases with no gene match: 6. The CDR3 consists of 15 residues.

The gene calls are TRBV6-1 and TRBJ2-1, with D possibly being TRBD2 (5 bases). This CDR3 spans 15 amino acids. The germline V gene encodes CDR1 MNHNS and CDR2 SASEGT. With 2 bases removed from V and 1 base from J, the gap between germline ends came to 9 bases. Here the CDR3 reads CASSEHGNSYNEQFF. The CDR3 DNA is TGTGCCAGCAGTGAACACGGGAATTCCTACAATGAGCAGTTCTTC.

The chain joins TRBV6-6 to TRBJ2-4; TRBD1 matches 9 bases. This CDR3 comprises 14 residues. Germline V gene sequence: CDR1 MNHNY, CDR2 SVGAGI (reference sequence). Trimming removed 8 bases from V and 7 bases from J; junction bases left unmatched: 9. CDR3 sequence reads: CASGDPGTGNIQYF. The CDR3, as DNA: TGTGCCAGCGGCGACCCCGGGACAGGGAACATTCAGTACTTC.

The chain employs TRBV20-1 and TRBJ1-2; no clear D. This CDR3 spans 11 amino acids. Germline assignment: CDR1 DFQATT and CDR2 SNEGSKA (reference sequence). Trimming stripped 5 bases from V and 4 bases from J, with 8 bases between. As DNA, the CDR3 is TGCAGTGCTTGGCAGCGCTATGGCTACACCTTC. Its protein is CSAWQRYGYTF.

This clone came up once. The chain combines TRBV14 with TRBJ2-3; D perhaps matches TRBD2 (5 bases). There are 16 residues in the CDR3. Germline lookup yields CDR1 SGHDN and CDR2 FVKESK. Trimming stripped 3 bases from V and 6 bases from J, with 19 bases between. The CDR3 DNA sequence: TGTGCCAGCAGCCAGTTCGACGGAGGCGAGGAGGATACGCAGTATTTT. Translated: CASSQFDGGEEDTQYF.

DNA for the CDR3: TGTGCCAGCGGGGAGAGCTCCTACAATGAGCAGTTCTTC. Translating gives CASGESSYNEQFF. The rearrangement joins TRBV7-8 to TRBJ2-1; a weak D match, TRBD2 (5 bases). The germline V gene has CDR1 SGHVS and CDR2 FQNEAQ. The CDR3 has 13 amino acids. V was shortened by 8 bases and J by 0 bases, with 8 bases between the two germline ends.

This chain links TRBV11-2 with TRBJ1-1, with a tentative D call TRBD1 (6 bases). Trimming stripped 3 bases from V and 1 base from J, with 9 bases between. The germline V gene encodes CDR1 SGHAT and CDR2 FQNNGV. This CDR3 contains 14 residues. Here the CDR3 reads CASSFETGNTEAFF. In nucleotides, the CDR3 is TGTGCCAGCAGCTTCGAGACAGGGAACACTGAAGCTTTCTTT.

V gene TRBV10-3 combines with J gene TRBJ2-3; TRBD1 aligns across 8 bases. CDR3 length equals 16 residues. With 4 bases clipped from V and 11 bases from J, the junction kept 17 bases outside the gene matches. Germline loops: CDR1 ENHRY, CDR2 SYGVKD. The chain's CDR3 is CAISVGQGSPSLQQYF. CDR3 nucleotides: TGTGCCATCAGTGTAGGACAGGGCTCCCCCAGCCTCCAGCAGTATTTT.

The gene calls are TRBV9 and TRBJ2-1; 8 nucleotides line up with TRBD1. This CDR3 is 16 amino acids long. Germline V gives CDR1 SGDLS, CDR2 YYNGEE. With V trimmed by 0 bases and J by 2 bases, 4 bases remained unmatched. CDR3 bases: TGTGCCAGCAGCGTAGATGAGACAGGGGCCTACAATGAGCAGTTCTTC. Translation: CASSVDETGAYNEQFF.

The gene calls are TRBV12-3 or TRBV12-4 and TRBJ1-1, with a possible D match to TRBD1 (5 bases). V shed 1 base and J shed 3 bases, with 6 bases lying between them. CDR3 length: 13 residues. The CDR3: CASSLEGDTEAFF. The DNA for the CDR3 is TGTGCCAGCAGTTTAGAAGGGGACACTGAAGCTTTCTTT.

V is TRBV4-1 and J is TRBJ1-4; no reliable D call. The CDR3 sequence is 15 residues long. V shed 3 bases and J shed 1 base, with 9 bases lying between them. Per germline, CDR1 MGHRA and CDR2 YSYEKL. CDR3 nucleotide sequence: TGCGCCAGCAGCCAGGAAGAGGGAACTAATGAAAAACTGTTTTTT. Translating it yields CASSQEEGTNEKLFF.

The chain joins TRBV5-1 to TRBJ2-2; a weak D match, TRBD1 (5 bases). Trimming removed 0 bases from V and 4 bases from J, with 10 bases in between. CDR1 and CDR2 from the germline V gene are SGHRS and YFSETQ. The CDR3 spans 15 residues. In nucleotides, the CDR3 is TGCGCCAGCAGCTTGGACAGGAGACCCACCGGGGAGCTGTTTTTT. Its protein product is CASSLDRRPTGELFF. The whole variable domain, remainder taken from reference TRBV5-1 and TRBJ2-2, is KAGVTQTPRYLIKTRGQQVTLSCSPISGHRSVSWYQQTPGQGLQFLFEYFSETQRNKGNFPGRFSGRQFSNSRSEMNVSTLELGDSALYLCASSLDRRPTGELFFGEGSRLTVL.

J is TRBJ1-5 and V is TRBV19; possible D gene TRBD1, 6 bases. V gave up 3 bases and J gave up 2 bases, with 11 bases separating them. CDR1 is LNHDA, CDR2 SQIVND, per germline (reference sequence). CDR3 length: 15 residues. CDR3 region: CASSISGVGNQPQHF. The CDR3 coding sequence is TGTGCCAGTAGTATCTCAGGGGTAGGCAATCAGCCCCAGCATTTT. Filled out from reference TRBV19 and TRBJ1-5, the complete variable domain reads DGGITQSPKYLFRKEGQNVTLSCEQNLNHDAMYWYRQDPGQGLRLIYYSQIVNDFQKGDIAEGYSVSREKKESFPLTVTSAQKNPTAFYLCASSISGVGNQPQHFGDGTRLSIL.

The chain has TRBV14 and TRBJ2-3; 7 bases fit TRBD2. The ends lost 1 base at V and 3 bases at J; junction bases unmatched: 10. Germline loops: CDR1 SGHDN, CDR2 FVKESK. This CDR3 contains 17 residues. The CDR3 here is CASSQGPGLQITDTQYF. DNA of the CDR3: TGTGCCAGCAGCCAAGGGCCGGGACTACAGATTACAGATACGCAGTATTTT.

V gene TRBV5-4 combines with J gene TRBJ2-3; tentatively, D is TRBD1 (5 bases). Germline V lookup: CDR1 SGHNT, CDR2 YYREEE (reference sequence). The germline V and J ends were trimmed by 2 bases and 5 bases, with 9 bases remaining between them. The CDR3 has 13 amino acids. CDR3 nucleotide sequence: TGTGCCAGCAGCTTAAGGGGCGAAGATACGCAGTATTTT. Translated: CASSLRGEDTQYF.

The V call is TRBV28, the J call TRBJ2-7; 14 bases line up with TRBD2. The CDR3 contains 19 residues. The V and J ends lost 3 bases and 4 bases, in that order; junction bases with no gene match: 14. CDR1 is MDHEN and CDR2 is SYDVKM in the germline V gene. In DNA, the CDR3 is TGTGCCAGCAGTTTGGACACCGGGACTAGCGGGAGATCCAGGTACGAGCAGTACTTC. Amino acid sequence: CASSLDTGTSGRSRYEQYF.

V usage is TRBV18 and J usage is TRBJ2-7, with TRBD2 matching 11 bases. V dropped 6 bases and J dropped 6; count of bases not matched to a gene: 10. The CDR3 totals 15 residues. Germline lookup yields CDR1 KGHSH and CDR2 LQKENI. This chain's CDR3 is CASSPNSGRASEQYF. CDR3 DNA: TGTGCCAGCTCCCCAAATAGCGGGAGGGCGAGCGAGCAGTACTTC.